The 19 T cell receptor delta chains below were found in one sample sequenced in a study of Vδ1+ human thymocytes. Extracted RNA was reverse transcribed into cDNA. Multiplex PCR used pooled V-gene forward primers and a constant-region reverse primer to amplify CDR3s. TCRdb called clones from the multiplex PCR reads again using CATT. The repertoire holds 20,000 to 25,000 delta-chain clones, with approximately 30% as singletons. Study-wide results and limits: In the thymus, TRG and TRD repertoires looked highly polyclonal with Gaussian CDR3 lengths.

These receptors' targets are unknown. The sample was Vdelta1+ gamma-delta thymocytes from the thymus. Noted subset: FACS-sorted CD3+ TCRalphabeta- TCRVdelta1+ TCRVdelta2- thymocytes. Source of these receptors: a boy in the first two years of life who had congenital heart surgery.

This chain uses TRDV1 with TRDJ1, with 10 bases identical to TRDD3. The CDR3 has 26 amino acids. J lost 0 bases, V lost 3 bases, and 34 bases had no gene match. Germline assignment: CDR1 TSWWSYY and CDR2 QGS. CDR3 residues: CALGDDYGVGPWGIGIQPGYTDKLIF. The CDR3 DNA follows: TGTGCTCTTGGGGATGACTACGGCGTGGGCCCCTGGGGGATAGGGATCCAACCAGGGTACACCGATAAACTCATCTTT.

This clone is categorized as medium-sized (0.01 to 0.1%). This chain connects TRDV1 to TRDJ1; D is possibly TRDD2 (5 bases). V was cut by 3 bases and J by 8 bases, with 10 bases left in between. Germline loops: CDR1 TSWWSYY, CDR2 QGS. The CDR3 loop spans 12 amino acids. CDR3 nucleotide sequence: TGTGCTCTTGGGGATACTTCCAGCAAACTCATCTTT. It specifies CALGDTSSKLIF.

This clone was seen more than once but under ten times. This chain links TRDV1 with TRDJ1; the match to TRDD3 covers 7 bases. Germline V gene sequence: CDR1 TSWWSYY, CDR2 QGS. The length of the CDR3 is 20 residues. V trimming: 1 base; J trimming: 0 bases; junction bases outside the gene matches: 17. The CDR3 nucleotides read TGTGCTCTTGGGGAACGCGGTACTGGGGATGGGACCCCGTACACCGATAAACTCATCTTT. This gives the protein CALGERGTGDGTPYTDKLIF.

The sample holds a few counts of this clone. The V and J genes are TRDV1 and TRDJ1; the D is unclear. Trimming pared 1 base from V and 0 bases from J, leaving 15 bases between. CDR3 length equals 17 residues. Germline values: CDR1 TSWWSYY, CDR2 QGS. The CDR3 nucleotides read TGTGCTCTTGGGGAACCTGTGGTGGCGGACCACACCGATAAACTCATCTTT. It yields the protein CALGEPVVADHTDKLIF.

Concerning this clone itself: The same CDR3 arises from other DNA sequences in this sample as well. V gene TRDV1 combines with J gene TRDJ1, with 10 nucleotides matching TRDD3. The CDR3 extends over 22 amino acids. The V and J ends lost 1 base and 0 bases, in that order; junction bases with no gene match: 20. Germline CDR1 reads TSWWSYY; CDR2 reads QGS. CDR3 residues: CALGEPTLTDPWGISNTDKLIF. The CDR3 DNA is TGTGCTCTTGGGGAACCCACCCTGACCGATCCCTGGGGGATATCCAACACCGATAAACTCATCTTT.

On this clone itself: Just one base apart from a much larger clone, this may be a read error. At the DNA level, this CDR3 is encoded by other sequences in the same sample as well. The genes are TRDV1 and TRDJ1; maybe TRDD3 (5 bases). Germline CDR1 is TSWWSYY and CDR2 is QGS. V shed 6 bases and J shed 0 bases, with 29 bases lying between them. The CDR3 is 20 residues long. Here the CDR3 reads CALGVPFLRGHPRYTDKLIF. Written as DNA, the CDR3 is TGTGCTCTTGGAGTCCCATTTCTGCGGGGACACCCACGGTACACCGATAAACTCATCTTT.

This clone occurred a few times. The V and J genes are TRDV1 and TRDJ1, with 12 bases identical to TRDD3. V was clipped by 0 bases and J by 3 bases; unmatched bases: 14. The V gene's germline CDR1 is TSWWSYY and CDR2 QGS. The CDR3 runs to 20 residues. The CDR3 DNA is TGTGCTCTTGGGGAACTGAGGCCTACGCTACTGGGGGATACAGCCGATAAACTCATCTTT. This translates into CALGELRPTLLGDTADKLIF.

This clone was counted between two and nine times. This rearrangement joins TRDV1 to TRDJ1; 10 bases line up with TRDD3. V shed 1 base, J shed 0 bases, and the junction held 32 bases outside the gene matches. The CDR3 length is 26 residues. CDR1 is TSWWSYY and CDR2 is QGS in the germline V gene. Here the CDR3 DNA reads TGTGCTCTTGGGGAACAAACTTTCCTGAGCTCTTACTTGTGGGGGATACCAGCCGGGGACACCGATAAACTCATCTTT. Translation: CALGEQTFLSSYLWGIPAGDTDKLIF.

On this clone itself: A read error is possible here, since a much larger clone lies one base away. Other nucleotide sequences in the sample specify the same CDR3. The chain recombines TRDV1 with TRDJ1; tentatively, D is TRDD3 (6 bases). The CDR3 consists of 19 residues. Germline-derived CDR1 and CDR2 are TSWWSYY and QGS. Trimming stripped 1 base from V and 3 bases from J, with 24 bases between. The CDR3 DNA reads as TGTGCTCTTGGGGAACCCGCTTCGTACACACCACTGGGCTCCGATAAACTCATCTTT. Its protein product is CALGEPASYTPLGSDKLIF.

V and J are TRDV1 and TRDJ1, with 8 positions matching TRDD3. Germline trimming cut 0 bases from V and 0 bases from J; bases unmatched to any gene: 18. This CDR3 has 21 residues. CDR1 TSWWSYY and CDR2 QGS come from the germline V gene. CDR3 region: CALGELTLQILGAQYTDKLIF. CDR3 DNA sequence: TGTGCTCTTGGGGAACTCACCCTACAGATACTGGGGGCCCAGTACACCGATAAACTCATCTTT.

With regard to this clone: The germline gene is not matched at one end of the junction; a read error may be the cause. V and J are TRDV1 and TRDJ1; the match to TRDD3 covers 8 bases. CDR3 length: 19 amino acids. CDR1 is TSWWSYY, CDR2 QGS, per germline. The CDR3 reads CALGKLGPTGGTHTDKLIF. DNA for the CDR3: TGTGCTCTTGGGAAACTAGGTCCGACTGGGGGTACTCACACCGATAAACTCATCTTT.

This clone was seen only a few times. This chain connects TRDV1 to TRDJ1; TRDD3 aligns across 7 bases. Trimming cost V 5 bases and J 3 bases; bases outside gene matches: 12. Germline V CDR1 and CDR2: TSWWSYY, QGS. This CDR3 region has 16 residues. CDR3 amino acids: CALGKARIRRADKLIF. CDR3 bases: TGTGCTCTTGGGAAGGCGAGGATACGGCGAGCCGATAAACTCATCTTT.

The rearrangement uses TRDV1 and TRDJ1; perhaps TRDD3 as D (5 bases). Trimming took 4 bases from V and 3 from J, leaving 24 bases between them. CDR3 length equals 18 residues. Germline V lookup: CDR1 TSWWSYY, CDR2 QGS. CDR3 residues: CALGGAGTGFNFPDKLIF. In DNA form, the CDR3 reads TGTGCTCTTGGGGGGGCCGGGACTGGATTTAATTTTCCCGATAAACTCATCTTT.

This clone occurred a few times. This rearrangement joins TRDV1 to TRDJ1; the match to TRDD2 covers 9 bases. The CDR3 runs 23 residues. Germline CDR1 and CDR2: TSWWSYY and QGS. J gave up 0 bases and V 5 bases, and 28 bases lay outside the gene matches. CDR3 coding DNA: TGTGCTCTTGGGCCCAAGGGCCCCTTCCTACAGTCGTGGGGGAGTGTGTACACCGATAAACTCATCTTT. It encodes CALGPKGPFLQSWGSVYTDKLIF.

This clone has only a few counts. This sequence joins TRDV1 and TRDJ1; D possibly corresponds to TRDD2 (6 bases). CDR3 size: 20 residues. Per germline, CDR1 TSWWSYY and CDR2 QGS. The ends were cut back, 4 bases at V and 0 bases at J, with 27 bases in the middle. The CDR3 DNA is TGTGCTCTTGGGGCCGACCTTCCCATACTGAGGTTAACTTACACCGATAAACTCATCTTT. Translating it yields CALGADLPILRLTYTDKLIF.

There are a few counts of this clone. The identical CDR3 is also encoded by other nucleotide sequences in the sample. The rearrangement links TRDV1 to TRDJ1; D is unclear. The germline gives CDR1 TSWWSYY, CDR2 QGS. V was cut by 0 bases and J by 0 bases, with 14 bases left in between. This CDR3 is built from 17 residues. The CDR3 protein is CALGELEPRWYTDKLIF. The CDR3 bases are TGTGCTCTTGGGGAACTCGAACCACGATGGTACACCGATAAACTCATCTTT.

This chain uses TRDV1 with TRDJ1; 13 nucleotides line up with TRDD3. This CDR3 is 21 amino acids long. Germline CDR1 and CDR2: TSWWSYY and QGS. With 0 bases clipped from V and 2 bases from J, the junction kept 15 bases outside the gene matches. The CDR3 spells CALGELPPVLGDTLATDKLIF. The CDR3 nucleotides read TGTGCTCTTGGGGAACTCCCCCCTGTACTGGGGGATACGCTAGCGACCGATAAACTCATCTTT.

Judged by abundance, this clone is medium-sized (0.01 to 0.1%). The J gene is TRDJ1, the V gene TRDV1; the D is unclear. Trimming removed 7 bases at V and 1 base at J, with 22 bases between. The CDR3 is made up of 17 amino acids. Germline V gene data show CDR1 as TSWWSYY and CDR2 as QGS. CDR3 in amino acids: CALVNSENLHGTDKLIF. The CDR3 coding sequence is TGTGCTCTTGTGAATTCCGAGAATTTGCACGGCACCGATAAACTCATCTTT.

Of note for this clone: A much larger clone differs by one base, so this may be a read error. The chain carries TRDV1 and TRDJ1; D is unresolved. V was cut by 2 bases and J by 7 bases, with 17 bases left in between. CDR1 is TSWWSYY, CDR2 QGS, per germline. This CDR3 is built from 15 residues. This chain's CDR3 is CALGENPAFAAKLIF. The CDR3 DNA reads TGTGCTCTTGGGGAAAATCCGGCCTTTGCGGCTAAACTCATCTTT.